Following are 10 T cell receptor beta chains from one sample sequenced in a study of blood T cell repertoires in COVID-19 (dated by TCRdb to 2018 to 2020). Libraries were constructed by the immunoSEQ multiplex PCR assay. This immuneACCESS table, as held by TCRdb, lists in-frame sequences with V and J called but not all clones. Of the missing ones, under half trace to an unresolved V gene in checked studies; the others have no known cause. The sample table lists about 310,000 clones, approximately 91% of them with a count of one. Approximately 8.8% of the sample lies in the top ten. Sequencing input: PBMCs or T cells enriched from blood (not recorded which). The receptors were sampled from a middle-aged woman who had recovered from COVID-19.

The CDR3 coding sequence is TGCGCCAGCAGTGAGTCAAGGCTAGCGGGCCCCAGGGGCACAGATACGCAGTATTTT. Its protein product is CASSESRLAGPRGTDTQYF. The V and J genes are TRBV10-1 and TRBJ2-3; 8 nucleotides line up with TRBD2. This CDR3 has 19 residues. The V segment lost 0 bases and the J segment 1 base; nucleotides outside the gene matches: 12. The V gene's germline CDR1 is WNHNN and CDR2 SYGVQD (reference sequence).

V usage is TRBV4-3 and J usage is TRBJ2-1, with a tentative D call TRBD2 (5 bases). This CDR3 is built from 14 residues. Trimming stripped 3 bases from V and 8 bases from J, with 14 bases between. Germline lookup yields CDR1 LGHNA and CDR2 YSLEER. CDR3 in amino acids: CASSQRRAADEQFF. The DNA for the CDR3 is TGCGCCAGCAGCCAGAGGCGAGCGGCGGATGAGCAGTTCTTC.

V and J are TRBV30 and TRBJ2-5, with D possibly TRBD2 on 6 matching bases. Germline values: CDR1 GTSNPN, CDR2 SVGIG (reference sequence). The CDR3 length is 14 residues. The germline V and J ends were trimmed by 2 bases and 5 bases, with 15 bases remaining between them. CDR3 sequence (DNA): TGTGCCTGGAGTACCGGGACTGCAAGGGAGACCCAGTACTTC. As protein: CAWSTGTARETQYF. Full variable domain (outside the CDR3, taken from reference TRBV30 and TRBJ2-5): SQTIHQWPATLVQPVGSPLSLECTVEGTSNPNLYWYRQAAGRGLQLLFYSVGIGQISSEVPQNLSASRPQDRQFILSSKKLLLSDSGFYLCAWSTGTARETQYFGPGTRLLVL.

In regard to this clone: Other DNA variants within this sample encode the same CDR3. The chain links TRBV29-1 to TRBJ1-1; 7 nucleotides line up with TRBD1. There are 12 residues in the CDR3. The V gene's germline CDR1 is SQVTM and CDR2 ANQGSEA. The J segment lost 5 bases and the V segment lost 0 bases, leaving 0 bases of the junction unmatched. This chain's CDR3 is CSVEDRGTEAFF. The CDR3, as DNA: TGCAGCGTTGAAGACAGGGGGACTGAAGCTTTCTTT.

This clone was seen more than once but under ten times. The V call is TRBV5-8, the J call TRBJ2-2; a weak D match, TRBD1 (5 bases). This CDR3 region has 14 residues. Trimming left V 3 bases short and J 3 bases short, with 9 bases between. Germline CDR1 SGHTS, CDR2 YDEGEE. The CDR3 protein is CASSWTRDTGELFF. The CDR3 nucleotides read TGTGCCAGCAGCTGGACCAGGGACACCGGGGAGCTGTTTTTT.

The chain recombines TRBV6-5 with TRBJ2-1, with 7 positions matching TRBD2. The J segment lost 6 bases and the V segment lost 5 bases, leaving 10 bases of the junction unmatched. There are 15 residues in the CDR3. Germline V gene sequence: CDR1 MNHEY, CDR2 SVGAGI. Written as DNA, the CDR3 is TGTGCCAGCAGTCTAGCGGCCCCCCGGTTCAATGAGCAGTTCTTC. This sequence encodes CASSLAAPRFNEQFF.

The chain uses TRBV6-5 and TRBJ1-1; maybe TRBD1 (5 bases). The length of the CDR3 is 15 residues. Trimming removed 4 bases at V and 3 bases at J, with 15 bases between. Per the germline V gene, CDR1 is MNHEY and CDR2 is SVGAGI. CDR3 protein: CASSSQGSVDTEAFF. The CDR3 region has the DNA TGTGCCAGCAGTTCGCAGGGTTCGGTGGACACTGAAGCTTTCTTT.

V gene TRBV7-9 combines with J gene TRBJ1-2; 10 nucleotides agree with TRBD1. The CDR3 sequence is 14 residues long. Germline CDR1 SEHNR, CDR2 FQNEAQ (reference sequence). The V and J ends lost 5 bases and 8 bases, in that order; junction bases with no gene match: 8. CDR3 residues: CASSHDRGRQGYTF. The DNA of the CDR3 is TGTGCCAGCAGCCACGACAGGGGGCGACAGGGCTACACCTTC.

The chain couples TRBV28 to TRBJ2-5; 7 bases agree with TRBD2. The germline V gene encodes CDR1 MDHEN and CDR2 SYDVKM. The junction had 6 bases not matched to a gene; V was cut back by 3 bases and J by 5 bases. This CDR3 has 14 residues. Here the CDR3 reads CASSFRDYRETQYF. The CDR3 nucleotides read TGTGCCAGCAGTTTCCGGGACTATAGGGAGACCCAGTACTTC.

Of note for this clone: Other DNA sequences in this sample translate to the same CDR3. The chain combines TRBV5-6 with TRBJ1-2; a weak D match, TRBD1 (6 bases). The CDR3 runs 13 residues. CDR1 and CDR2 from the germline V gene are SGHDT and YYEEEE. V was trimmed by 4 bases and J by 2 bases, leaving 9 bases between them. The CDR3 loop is CASSPDRNYGYTF. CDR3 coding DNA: TGTGCCAGCAGCCCCGACAGGAACTATGGCTACACCTTC.